Each of the 11 T cell receptor beta chains below was sequenced from the same sample in a study of Ad26.COV2.S vaccination and SARS-CoV-2 variants. Treatment denoted: some 20 received Ad26.COV2.S at low or high dose, single or two shots; roughly five received placebo; per-sample allocation not given. The study sampled participants on day 63 after the first vaccine or placebo injection. The method was immunoSEQ multiplex PCR; TCRdb's version includes in-frame clones alone and lacks a portion of them. The sample holds about 440,000 clones; 90% are singletons and the top ten take about 4.5%. Sequenced material: peripheral blood, taken in a trial of Ad26.COV2.S vaccine versus placebo. These TCRs come from a person aged 18-60 years who received the Ad26.COV2.S COVID-19 vaccine or a placebo.

The chain recombines TRBV12-3 or TRBV12-4 with TRBJ2-5; possibly TRBD2 for D (6 bases). The CDR3 extends over 13 amino acids. V was clipped by 6 bases and J by 5 bases, with 13 bases between them. In DNA form, the CDR3 reads TGTGCCAGCAGCCCACGGGGGACTGAGACCCAGTACTTC. Translation gives CASSPRGTETQYF.

In this sample, this clone turned up once. This chain connects TRBV27 to TRBJ2-1; TRBD2 agrees at 8 bases. The length of the CDR3 is 14 residues. Per germline, CDR1 MNHEY and CDR2 SMNVEV (reference sequence). J lost 7 bases, V lost 6 bases, and 8 bases had no gene match. Here the CDR3 DNA reads TGTGCCAGCAGCAAGACTAGCGAAGGGAATGAGCAGTTCTTC. Protein product: CASSKTSEGNEQFF.

The V gene is TRBV7-8, the J gene TRBJ2-1; 9 nucleotides match TRBD2. With 0 bases clipped from V and 4 bases from J, the junction kept 7 bases outside the gene matches. Per germline, CDR1 SGHVS and CDR2 FQNEAQ. This CDR3 region has 17 residues. CDR3 DNA sequence: TGTGCCAGCAGCTTAGCCCCTGGGGCGGGAGGGTACAATGAGCAGTTCTTC. It translates to CASSLAPGAGGYNEQFF.

The rearrangement links TRBV5-5 to TRBJ1-1; TRBD1 matches at 7 bases. Germline CDR1 SGHKS, CDR2 YYEKEE (reference sequence). V lost 0 bases, J lost 10 bases, and 3 bases stayed unmatched. The CDR3 is made up of 12 amino acids. The CDR3: CASSLGRGRAFF. The CDR3 DNA reads TGTGCCAGCAGCTTGGGCAGGGGGAGAGCTTTCTTT.

The V gene is TRBV7-3, the J gene TRBJ2-1; 8 bases are a match to TRBD2. J lost 5 bases, V lost 4 bases, and 7 bases had no gene match. The CDR3 totals 15 residues. Germline assignment: CDR1 SGHTA and CDR2 FQGTGA. The CDR3 bases are TGTGCCAGCAGCTCCAGCGGGAGTTTGGACAATGAGCAGTTCTTC. Translating it yields CASSSSGSLDNEQFF.

This rearrangement joins TRBV19 to TRBJ1-5; maybe TRBD1 (5 bases). The V and J ends lost 3 bases and 5 bases respectively, with 20 bases between them. Per germline, CDR1 LNHDA and CDR2 SQIVND (reference sequence). The CDR3 totals 17 residues. In DNA, the CDR3 is TGTGCCAGTAGTATTTCATGGGCAGGGAGTTCCCATCAGCCCCAGCATTTT. Protein: CASSISWAGSSHQPQHF.

The chain uses TRBV19 and TRBJ2-1, with 11 bases lining up with TRBD2. Per the germline V gene, CDR1 is LNHDA and CDR2 is SQIVND (reference sequence). This CDR3 spans 17 amino acids. V dropped 6 bases and J dropped 4; count of bases not matched to a gene: 11. In nucleotides, the CDR3 is TGTGCCAGTAGGGGGGAACTCGGGACTAGCGGATACAATGAGCAGTTCTTC. It encodes CASRGELGTSGYNEQFF.

V and J are TRBV7-8 and TRBJ2-5, with D possibly matching TRBD2 (6 bases). This CDR3 contains 13 residues. The germline gives CDR1 SGHVS, CDR2 FQNEAQ. Trimming removed 0 bases at V and 5 bases at J, with 7 bases between. CDR3 in DNA: TGTGCCAGCAGCTTAGCACGGGGGGAGACCCAGTACTTC. This translates into CASSLARGETQYF. Looking up the rest from reference TRBV7-8 and TRBJ2-5 gives the full variable domain: GAGVSQSPRYKVAKRGQDVALRCDPISGHVSLFWYQQALGQGPEFLTYFQNEAQLDKSGLPSDRFFAERPEGSVSTLKIQRTQQEDSAVYLCASSLARGETQYFGPGTRLLVL.

The rearrangement joins TRBV11-2 to TRBJ2-5, with D possibly called TRBD1 or TRBD2 (5 bases each). With 5 bases removed from V and 1 base from J, the gap between germline ends came to 11 bases. Germline V CDR1 and CDR2: SGHAT, FQNNGV. The CDR3 is made up of 14 amino acids. This chain's CDR3 is CASSVGTAQETQYF. The CDR3 coding sequence is TGTGCCAGCAGCGTCGGGACGGCCCAAGAGACCCAGTACTTC.

The genes are TRBV21-1 and TRBJ2-7; the D call in the table, TRBD1, was not verified against the DNA. TRBV21-1 is a recognized pseudogene. The CDR3 sequence is 16 residues long. This CDR3 reads CAGKGADRSGVREQYF. CDR3 DNA sequence: TGTGCCGGCAAAGGAGCAGACAGGTCTGGAGTGCGCGAGCAGTACTTC.

V is TRBV5-6 and J is TRBJ2-7; D is perhaps TRBD1 (6 bases). The CDR3 totals 15 residues. Germline CDR1 and CDR2: SGHDT and YYEEEE. Trimming stripped 6 bases from V and 2 bases from J, with 18 bases between. As DNA, the CDR3 is TGTGCCAGCATGAGAACAGGGACGATCACCTACGAGCAGTACTTC. This sequence encodes CASMRTGTITYEQYF. The entire variable domain, with the rest obtained from reference TRBV5-6 and TRBJ2-7, is as follows: DAGVTQSPTHLIKTRGQQVTLRCSPKSGHDTVSWYQQALGQGPQFIFQYYEEEERQRGNFPDRFSGHQFPNYSSELNVNALLLGDSALYLCASMRTGTITYEQYFGPGTRLTVT.